This T cell receptor (beta chain) was recorded in a study of blood T cell repertoires in COVID-19. Study context: Material from acute and convalescent COVID-19 was sourced from the United States, Italy and Spain.

CDR3 length equals 15 residues. V lost 3 bases and J lost 0; bases outside the gene matches: 2. Germline values: CDR1 SEHNR, CDR2 FQNEAQ (reference sequence). Profiled with immunoSEQ multiplex PCR; TCRdb holds only in-frame clones, not every one. The sample carries 150,000 to 200,000 clones, around 83% recorded once. Sample: peripheral blood. The chain employs TRBV7-9 and TRBJ2-3; 8 nucleotides align to TRBD2. This receptor was identified in an elderly woman in a cohort sampled during active or convalescent COVID-19. As DNA, the CDR3 is TGTGCCAGCAGCTTTTTAGCGGGGAGCACAGATACGCAGTATTTT. It specifies CASSFLAGSTDTQYF.